Sequencing of this T cell receptor (beta chain) was carried out in a study of cytomegalovirus exposure and HLA in healthy donors. Overall study findings and caveats: In most subjects, TCR beta sequences reportedly gave accurate predictions of HLA-A and HLA-B alleles. A few V segments could not be told apart, such as TRBV6-2 and TRBV6-3, and were left out.

The count of this clone is one. Its matching antigen is unknown. The CDR3 is 15 residues long. With 0 bases removed from V and 3 bases from J, the gap between germline ends came to 12 bases. Per germline, CDR1 SGHRS and CDR2 YFSETQ. PCR primers comprised 60 Vbeta and 13 Jbeta primers. Clones were read by immunoSEQ multiplex PCR, and TCRdb kept only the in-frame ones, dropping some. Of around 150,000 clones listed, 75% to 80% were seen once; the top ten hold around 1%. Sequencing was carried out using PBMCs. The chain carries TRBV5-1 and TRBJ1-1; TRBD1 is a possible D gene (6 bases). This clonotype was obtained from a woman between 45 and 65 years old in good health and CMV-seropositive. The CDR3 reads CASSLEGVGYTEAFF. The CDR3 coding sequence is TGCGCCAGCAGCTTGGAGGGGGTTGGGTACACTGAAGCTTTCTTT.